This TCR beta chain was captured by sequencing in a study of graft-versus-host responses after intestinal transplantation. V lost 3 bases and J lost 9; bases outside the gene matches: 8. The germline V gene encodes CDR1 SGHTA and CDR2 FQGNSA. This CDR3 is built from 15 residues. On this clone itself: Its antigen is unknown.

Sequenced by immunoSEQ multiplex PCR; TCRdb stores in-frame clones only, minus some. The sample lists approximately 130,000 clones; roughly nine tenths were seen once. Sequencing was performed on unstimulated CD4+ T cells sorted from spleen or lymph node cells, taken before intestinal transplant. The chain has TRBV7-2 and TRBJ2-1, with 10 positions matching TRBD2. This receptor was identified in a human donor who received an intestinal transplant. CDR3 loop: CASSFASGGLFEQFF. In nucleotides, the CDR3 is TGTGCCAGCAGCTTTGCTAGCGGGGGTTTATTTGAGCAGTTCTTC.